This paragraph covers one T cell receptor beta chain sequence. These data originate in a study of blood T cells in healthy people across ages. The authors ran a second PCR of about 7 to 12 cycles using a sample-barcoded 5' primer and a J-beta primer mix. A 12-random-nucleotide template-switch adaptor tagged each cDNA molecule. MiXCR, applied by TCRdb to the 5' RACE reads, yields one record per CDR3 protein. The repertoire includes just under 750,000 distinct CDR3 sequences, about 20% of them detected once, and 22% sits in the top ten. This CDR3 region has 15 residues. Looked up from germline, CDR1 is SGHTA and CDR2 is FQGNSA. Total RNA was isolated from each sample in quantities of at least 6 micrograms.

The rearrangement joins TRBV7-2 to TRBJ2-5; 9 bases are shared with TRBD1. The end of the DNA aligns better with TRBJ2-1, so the J call may be wrong. This clonotype was obtained from a man aged 65 to 85 in good health. Sequenced input: blood. CDR3 residues: CASSAGQGPFNEQFF. The CDR3 DNA sequence: TGTGCCAGCAGCGCAGGACAGGGGCCCTTCAATGAGCAGTTCTTC.